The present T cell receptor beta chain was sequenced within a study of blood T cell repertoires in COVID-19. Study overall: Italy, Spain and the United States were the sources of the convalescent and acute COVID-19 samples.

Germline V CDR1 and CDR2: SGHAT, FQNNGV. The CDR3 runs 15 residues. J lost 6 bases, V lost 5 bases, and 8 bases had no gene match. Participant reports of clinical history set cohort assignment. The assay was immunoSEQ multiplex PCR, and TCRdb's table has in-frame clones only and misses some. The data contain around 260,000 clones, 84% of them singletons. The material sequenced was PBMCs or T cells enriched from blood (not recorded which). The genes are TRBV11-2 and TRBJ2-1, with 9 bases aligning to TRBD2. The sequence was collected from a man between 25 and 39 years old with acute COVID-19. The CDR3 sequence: CASSPSGGILNEQFF. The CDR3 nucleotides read TGTGCCAGCAGCCCGAGCGGGGGGATCCTCAATGAGCAGTTCTTC.